The 6 T cell receptor beta chains in this list originate from one sample, sequenced in a study of T cell responses to AZD1222 COVID-19 vaccine. TCRdb keeps only in-frame clones here, not all; method: immunoSEQ multiplex PCR. The sample shows more than 150,000 clones, around 93% of them seen only once. The material sequenced was peripheral blood, taken on day 0 of AZD1222 vaccination. The receptor set was obtained from an adult in good health.

The gene calls are TRBV2 and TRBJ1-1; 9 bases match TRBD1. CDR1 SNHLY and CDR2 FYNNEI come from the germline V gene. After removal of 8 bases from V and 6 bases from J, the junction contained 10 bases not matched to a gene. The CDR3 totals 14 residues. The CDR3 here is CASRSPGQGPEAFF. As DNA, the CDR3 is TGTGCCAGCCGCTCACCGGGACAGGGTCCTGAAGCTTTCTTT.

The chain combines TRBV7-9 with TRBJ1-1; no clear D. CDR1 is SEHNR and CDR2 is FQNEAQ in the germline V gene (reference sequence). The CDR3 is made up of 13 amino acids. Trimming took off 1 base at V and 10 bases at J, with 13 bases between the two ends. The CDR3 DNA follows: TGTGCCAGCAGCTTAGAGAGGGAGTGGGGAGCTTTCTTT. It codes for CASSLEREWGAFF. Drawing the rest from reference TRBV7-9 and TRBJ1-1, the complete variable domain is DTGVSQNPRHKITKRGQNVTFRCDPISEHNRLYWYRQTLGQGPEFLTYFQNEAQLEKSRLLSDRFSAERPKGSFSTLEIQRTEQGDSAMYLCASSLEREWGAFFGQGTRLTVV.

The CDR3 loop is CASSQGTSGYEQFF. CDR3 nucleotides: TGTGCCAGCAGCCAAGGGACTAGCGGCTATGAGCAGTTCTTC. The chain has TRBV5-6 and TRBJ2-1; 11 nucleotides agree with TRBD2. This CDR3 contains 14 residues. Per germline, CDR1 SGHDT and CDR2 YYEEEE. The J segment lost 8 bases and the V segment lost 4 bases, leaving 5 bases of the junction unmatched.

This sequence joins TRBV5-1 and TRBJ2-3, with 9 positions matching TRBD2. Per the germline V gene, CDR1 is SGHRS and CDR2 is YFSETQ. The CDR3 consists of 16 residues. Trimming took 2 bases from V and 1 from J; bases not matched to a gene: 5. The CDR3 region is CASSLTPSGGTDTQYF. CDR3 nucleotide sequence: TGCGCCAGCAGCTTAACTCCTAGCGGGGGCACAGATACGCAGTATTTT.

The chain is built from TRBV5-8 and TRBJ2-1; perhaps TRBD2 as D (5 bases). V lost 0 bases to trimming and J lost 7 bases, with 8 bases between them. CDR1 is SGHTS, CDR2 YDEGEE, per germline. CDR3 length equals 13 residues. The CDR3 spells CASSLGGLNEQFF. The DNA for the CDR3 is TGTGCCAGCAGCTTGGGCGGGCTTAATGAGCAGTTCTTC.

This clone was detected once. The J gene is TRBJ1-2, the V gene TRBV19, with D possibly matching TRBD1 (6 bases). This CDR3 is built from 13 residues. With 10 bases removed from V and 1 base from J, the gap between germline ends came to 13 bases. CDR1 LNHDA and CDR2 SQIVND come from the germline V gene (reference sequence). CDR3 nucleotides: TGTGCCACCTCGGACAGATTTAACTATGGCTACACCTTC. Its translation: CATSDRFNYGYTF.